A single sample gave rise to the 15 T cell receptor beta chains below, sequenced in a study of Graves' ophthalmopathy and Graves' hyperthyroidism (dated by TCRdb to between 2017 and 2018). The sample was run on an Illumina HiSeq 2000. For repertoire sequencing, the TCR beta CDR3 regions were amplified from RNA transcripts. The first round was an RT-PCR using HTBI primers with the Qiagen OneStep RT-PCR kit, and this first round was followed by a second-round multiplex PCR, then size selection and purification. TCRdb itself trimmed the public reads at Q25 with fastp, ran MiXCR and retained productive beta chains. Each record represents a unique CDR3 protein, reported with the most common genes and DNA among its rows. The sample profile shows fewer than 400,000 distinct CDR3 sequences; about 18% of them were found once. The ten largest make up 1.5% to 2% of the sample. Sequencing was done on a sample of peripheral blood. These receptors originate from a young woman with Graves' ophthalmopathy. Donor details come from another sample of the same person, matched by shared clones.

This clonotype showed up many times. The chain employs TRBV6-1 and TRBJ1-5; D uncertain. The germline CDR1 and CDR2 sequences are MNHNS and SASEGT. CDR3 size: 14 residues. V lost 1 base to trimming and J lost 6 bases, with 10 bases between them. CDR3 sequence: CASSEVRRVQPQHF. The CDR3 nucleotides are TGTGCCAGCAGTGAAGTCCGAAGGGTTCAGCCCCAGCATTTT.

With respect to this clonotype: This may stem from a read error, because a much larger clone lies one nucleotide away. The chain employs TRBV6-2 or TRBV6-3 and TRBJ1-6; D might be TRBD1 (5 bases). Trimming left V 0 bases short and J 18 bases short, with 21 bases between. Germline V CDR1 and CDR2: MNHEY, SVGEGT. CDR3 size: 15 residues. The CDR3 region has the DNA TGTGCCAGCAGTTACTCGCGGGGGAGAGATTCACCCTCCCACTTT. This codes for CASSYSRGRDSPSHF.

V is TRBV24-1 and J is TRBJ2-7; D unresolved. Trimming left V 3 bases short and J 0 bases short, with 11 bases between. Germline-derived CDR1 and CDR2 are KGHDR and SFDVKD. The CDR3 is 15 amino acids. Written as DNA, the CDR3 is TGTGCCACCAGTGATGCCACTTCCAGCTCCTACGAGCAGTACTTC. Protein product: CATSDATSSSYEQYF.

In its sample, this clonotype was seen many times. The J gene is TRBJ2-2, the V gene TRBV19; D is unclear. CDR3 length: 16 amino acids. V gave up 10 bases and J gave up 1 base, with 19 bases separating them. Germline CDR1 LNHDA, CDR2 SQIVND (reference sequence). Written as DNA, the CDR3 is TGTGCCACGTCCCACTATGGTTCAAGGAACACCGGGGAGCTGTTTTTT. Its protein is CATSHYGSRNTGELFF.

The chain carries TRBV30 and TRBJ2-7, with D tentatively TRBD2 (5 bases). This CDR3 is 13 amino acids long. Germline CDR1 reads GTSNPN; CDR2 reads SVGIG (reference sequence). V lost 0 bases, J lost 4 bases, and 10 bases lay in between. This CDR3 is CAWSVLGRYEQYF. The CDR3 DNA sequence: TGTGCCTGGAGTGTACTAGGTCGGTACGAGCAGTACTTC.

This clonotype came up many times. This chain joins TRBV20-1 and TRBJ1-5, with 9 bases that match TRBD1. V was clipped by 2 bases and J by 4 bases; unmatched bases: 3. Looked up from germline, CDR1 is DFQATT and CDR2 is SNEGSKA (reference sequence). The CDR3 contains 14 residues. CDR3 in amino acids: CSARQGTGNQPQHF. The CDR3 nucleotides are TGCAGTGCTAGACAGGGGACAGGGAATCAGCCCCAGCATTTT.

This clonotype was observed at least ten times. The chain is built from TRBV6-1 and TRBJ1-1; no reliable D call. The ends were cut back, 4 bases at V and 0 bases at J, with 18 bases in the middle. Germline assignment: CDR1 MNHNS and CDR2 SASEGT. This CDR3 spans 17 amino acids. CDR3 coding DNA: TGTGCCAGCAGTGTATCGGACTTTTTATGGGTGAACACTGAAGCTTTCTTT. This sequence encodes CASSVSDFLWVNTEAFF.

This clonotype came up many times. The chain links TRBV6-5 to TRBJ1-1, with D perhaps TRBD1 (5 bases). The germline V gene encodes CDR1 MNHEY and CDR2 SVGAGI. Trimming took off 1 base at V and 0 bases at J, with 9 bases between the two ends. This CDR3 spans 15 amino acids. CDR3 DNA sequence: TGTGCCAGCAGTTACTTTGGGGCAGTGAACACTGAAGCTTTCTTT. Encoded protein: CASSYFGAVNTEAFF.

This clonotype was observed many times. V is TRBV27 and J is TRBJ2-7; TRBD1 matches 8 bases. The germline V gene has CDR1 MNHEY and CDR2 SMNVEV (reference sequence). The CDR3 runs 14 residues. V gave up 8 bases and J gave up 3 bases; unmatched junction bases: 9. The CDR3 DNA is TGTGCCAGCCGTGGACAGGGTAGGAACTACGAGCAGTACTTC. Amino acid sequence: CASRGQGRNYEQYF.

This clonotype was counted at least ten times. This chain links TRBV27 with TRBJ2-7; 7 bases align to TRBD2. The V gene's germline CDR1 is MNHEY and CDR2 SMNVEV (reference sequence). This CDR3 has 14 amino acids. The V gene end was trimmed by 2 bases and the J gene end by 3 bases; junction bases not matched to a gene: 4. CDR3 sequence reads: CASSLNGGSYEQYF. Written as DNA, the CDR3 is TGTGCCAGCAGTTTAAATGGCGGGAGCTACGAGCAGTACTTC.

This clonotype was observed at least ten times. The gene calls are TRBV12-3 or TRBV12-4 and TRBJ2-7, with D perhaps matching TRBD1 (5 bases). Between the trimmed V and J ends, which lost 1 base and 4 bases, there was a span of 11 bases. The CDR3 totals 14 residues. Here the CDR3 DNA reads TGTGCCAGCAGTTTAGACAGGACCGAATACGAGCAGTACTTC. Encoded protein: CASSLDRTEYEQYF.

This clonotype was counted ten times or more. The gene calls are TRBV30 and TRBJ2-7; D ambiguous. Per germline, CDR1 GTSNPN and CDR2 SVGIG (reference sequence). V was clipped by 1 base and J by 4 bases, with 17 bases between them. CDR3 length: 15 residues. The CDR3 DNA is TGTGCCTGGAGTGGAAAGACCTCGGTGGAGTACGAGCAGTACTTC. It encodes CAWSGKTSVEYEQYF. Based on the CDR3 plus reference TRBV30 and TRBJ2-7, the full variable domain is SQTIHQWPATLVQPVGSPLSLECTVEGTSNPNLYWYRQAAGRGLQLLFYSVGIGQISSEVPQNLSASRPQDRQFILSSKKLLLSDSGFYLCAWSGKTSVEYEQYFGPGTRLTVT.

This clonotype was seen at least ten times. The CDR3 region is CSGLERGEQFF. The CDR3 DNA is TGCAGCGGACTGGAAAGAGGTGAGCAGTTCTTC. This chain uses TRBV29-1 with TRBJ2-1; D gene uncertain. Germline V gene sequence: CDR1 SQVTM, CDR2 ANQGSEA. The CDR3 is 11 residues long. Trimming left V 7 bases short and J 9 bases short, with 13 bases between.

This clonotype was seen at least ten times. The CDR3 DNA is TGTGCCAGCAGCCATGCCCGGGACGGAACGCATGGCTACACCTTC. Its translation: CASSHARDGTHGYTF. The chain is built from TRBV3-1 and TRBJ1-2, with D perhaps TRBD1 (5 bases). The germline V and J ends were trimmed by 3 bases and 6 bases, with 17 bases remaining between them. CDR3 size: 15 residues. Germline CDR1 LGHDT, CDR2 YNNKEL (reference sequence).

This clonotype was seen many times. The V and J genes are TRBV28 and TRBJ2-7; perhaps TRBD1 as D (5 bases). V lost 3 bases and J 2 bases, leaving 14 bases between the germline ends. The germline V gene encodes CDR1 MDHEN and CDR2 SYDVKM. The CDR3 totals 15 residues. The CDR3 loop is CASSFTNRIPYEQYF. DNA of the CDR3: TGTGCCAGCAGTTTCACCAACAGGATTCCCTACGAGCAGTACTTC.